These 3 T cell receptor beta chains originate from one sample sequenced in a study of metastatic and nonmetastatic thyroid tumors. Every patient underwent thyroid surgery untreated. TCRdb ran MiXCR on the PCR reads. The sample lists roughly 32,000 clones; 15% to 20% were seen once. The sample taken for sequencing was blood. The receptor set was obtained from a female donor with papillary thyroid cancer or a benign thyroid nodule (not recorded which). Some clones in this sample may be carry-over from other donors' samples.

This clone showed up many times. This sample includes further DNA sequences coding for the same CDR3. V usage is TRBV20-1 and J usage is TRBJ2-1; the match to TRBD2 covers 8 bases. The CDR3 loop spans 14 amino acids. With V trimmed by 3 bases and J by 3 bases, 4 bases remained unmatched. Germline-derived CDR1 and CDR2 are DFQATT and SNEGSKA (reference sequence). The CDR3 region is CSASSLAGYNEQFF. The DNA of the CDR3 is TGCAGTGCTAGTAGTCTAGCGGGCTACAATGAGCAGTTCTTC.

This clone was observed a handful of times. CDR3 residues: CASSAKPTSYTQYF. CDR3 nucleotides: TGTGCCAGCAGTGCAAAACCTACCTCATATACGCAGTATTTT. The chain is built from TRBV6-1 and TRBJ2-3; D unclear. Germline loops: CDR1 MNHNS, CDR2 SASEGT. The CDR3 contains 14 residues. Trimming cost V 4 bases and J 7 bases, with 15 bases left between them.

This clone was found many times. This CDR3 is also generated by other DNA sequences in the sample. This chain connects TRBV11-2 to TRBJ1-1; 11 bases align to TRBD1. Germline CDR1 reads SGHAT; CDR2 reads FQNNGV. The V and J ends lost 5 bases and 1 base, in that order; junction bases with no gene match: 9. This CDR3 comprises 17 residues. The chain's CDR3 is CASSPGGTGGRNTEAFF. In nucleotides, the CDR3 is TGTGCCAGCAGCCCGGGTGGGACAGGGGGTAGGAACACTGAAGCTTTCTTT. Variable domain in full (rest from reference TRBV11-2 and TRBJ1-1): EAGVAQSPRYKIIEKRQSVAFWCNPISGHATLYWYQQILGQGPKLLIQFQNNGVVDDSQLPKDRFSAERLKGVDSTLKIQPAKLEDSAVYLCASSPGGTGGRNTEAFFGQGTRLTVV.